The 21 T cell receptor beta chains given below trace back to one sample, sequenced in a study of T cell repertoires in ileal Crohn's disease. Documented time point: neoterminal ileum biopsy at postoperative endoscopy, about 6 months after surgery. Generated by immunoSEQ multiplex PCR, the TCRdb table keeps only in-frame clones and is missing some. Among under 2,000 clones listed, around nine tenths were seen once. Sequencing was done on a sample of ileal tissue. These receptors were collected from an adult with Crohn's disease.

In DNA, the CDR3 is TGTGCCAGCAGCTTCGCTGGGGACCTGAACACCGGGGAGCTGTTTTTT. This codes for CASSFAGDLNTGELFF. This chain joins TRBV7-8 and TRBJ2-2; D tentatively reads TRBD1 or TRBD2 (5 bases each). Germline CDR1 is SGHVS and CDR2 is FQNEAQ. The CDR3 has 16 residues. Trimming left V 3 bases short and J 1 base short, with 12 bases between.

The chain joins TRBV18 to TRBJ1-2; 7 bases agree with TRBD1. J gave up 4 bases and V 5 bases, and 7 bases lay outside the gene matches. There are 14 residues in the CDR3. The germline gives CDR1 KGHSH, CDR2 LQKENI. CDR3 DNA sequence: TGTGCCAGCTCAACGTCCCGGGACAGCTATGGCTACACCTTC. Translated: CASSTSRDSYGYTF. The whole variable domain, filled in from reference TRBV18 and TRBJ1-2, reads NAGVMQNPRHLVRRRGQEARLRCSPMKGHSHVYWYRQLPEEGLKFMVYLQKENIIDESGMPKERFSAEFPKEGPSILRIQQVVRGDSAAYFCASSTSRDSYGYTFGSGTRLTVV.

This chain links TRBV7-2 with TRBJ2-1; perhaps TRBD2 as D (7 bases). V was trimmed by 5 bases and J by 0 bases, leaving 17 bases between them. The CDR3 has 17 amino acids. Germline V CDR1 and CDR2: SGHTA, FQGNSA. The CDR3 protein is CASSPRGGGTSYNEQFF. The CDR3 DNA follows: TGTGCCAGCAGCCCCAGGGGCGGGGGAACCTCCTACAATGAGCAGTTCTTC.

This sequence joins TRBV12-2 and TRBJ2-3; the DNA was not used to check the table's D call, TRBD2. TRBV12-2 is an annotated pseudogene. This CDR3 is 21 amino acids long. CDR3 in amino acids: CASRLPFYGIAGNEGTDTQYF. The CDR3, as DNA: TGTGCAAGTCGCTTGCCGTTTTATGGAATAGCGGGAAACGAAGGAACAGATACGCAGTATTTT.

The chain joins TRBV2 to TRBJ2-5; D is uncertain. V was cut by 1 base and J by 2 bases, with 11 bases left in between. Per germline, CDR1 SNHLY and CDR2 FYNNEI. This CDR3 is built from 15 residues. CDR3 bases: TGTGCCAGCAGTGAAGATTACATGGAACAAGAGACCCAGTACTTC. Amino acid sequence: CASSEDYMEQETQYF.

V gene TRBV6-5 combines with J gene TRBJ1-1; D not resolved. V was shortened by 4 bases and J by 3 bases, with 12 bases between the two germline ends. There are 14 residues in the CDR3. In germline, CDR1 is MNHEY, CDR2 SVGAGI. Here the CDR3 reads CASSSGSRDTEAFF. CDR3 DNA sequence: TGTGCCAGCAGTTCGGGATCTAGGGACACTGAAGCTTTCTTT.

Concerning this clone: At one end, the junction sequence differs from germline, possibly due to a read error. The chain joins TRBV10-3 to TRBJ1-6; D not resolved. Germline CDR1 reads ENHRY; CDR2 reads SYGVKD. The CDR3 is 14 amino acids. Here the CDR3 DNA reads TGTGCCATCAGTGAATCGAATCAGTATTCCCCCCTCCACTTT. Translating it yields CAISESNQYSPLHF.

This chain joins TRBV7-2 and TRBJ2-1; D is unclear. V was clipped by 3 bases and J by 10 bases, with 10 bases between them. The CDR3 runs to 12 residues. Germline V lookup: CDR1 SGHTA, CDR2 FQGNSA. Here the CDR3 reads CASSLRMEEQFF. CDR3 nucleotide sequence: TGTGCCAGCAGCTTGCGGATGGAGGAGCAGTTCTTC.

This clone has just one count. The chain has TRBV2 and TRBJ2-2, with D hard to call. V shed 8 bases and J shed 1 base, with 11 bases lying between them. CDR3 length: 14 amino acids. The germline V gene encodes CDR1 SNHLY and CDR2 FYNNEI. In nucleotides, the CDR3 is TGTGCCAGCTCGGCGAGCGTGAACACCGGGGAGCTGTTTTTT. Translation gives CASSASVNTGELFF.

The V and J genes are TRBV7-9 and TRBJ1-2, with no clear D. Trimming removed 9 bases from V and 0 bases from J, with 8 bases in between. In germline, CDR1 is SEHNR, CDR2 FQNEAQ (reference sequence). The CDR3 sequence is 12 residues long. This CDR3 reads CAREEANYGYTF. The CDR3 DNA reads as TGTGCCAGGGAAGAAGCTAACTATGGCTACACCTTC.

This clone was recorded only once. The chain uses TRBV10-3 and TRBJ2-7; TRBD2 matches 10 bases. Germline-derived CDR1 and CDR2 are ENHRY and SYGVKD. The V segment lost 10 bases and the J segment 3 bases; nucleotides outside the gene matches: 12. The CDR3 runs 15 residues. The CDR3 DNA sequence: TGTGCCACTTGCCCCGAGACTAGCGGGTTCTACGAGCAGTACGTC. Its protein product is CATCPETSGFYEQYV.

V gene TRBV7-9 combines with J gene TRBJ1-3; weak D call: TRBD1 (5 bases). This CDR3 contains 18 residues. Trimming cost V 6 bases and J 0 bases, with 21 bases left between them. Germline values: CDR1 SEHNR, CDR2 FQNEAQ (reference sequence). CDR3 protein: CASRTGTVSPASGNTIYF. CDR3 coding DNA: TGTGCCAGCAGGACCGGGACGGTAAGCCCAGCCTCTGGAAACACCATATATTTT.

This clone was counted a few times. The chain links TRBV27 to TRBJ2-7, with D maybe TRBD1 (6 bases). V lost 6 bases to trimming and J lost 5 bases, with 20 bases between them. Per the germline V gene, CDR1 is MNHEY and CDR2 is SMNVEV (reference sequence). The CDR3 contains 15 residues. The CDR3: CASSPYRVGGDEQYV. The CDR3 DNA reads as TGTGCCAGCAGCCCTTACAGGGTAGGTGGAGACGAGCAGTACGTC.

V gene TRBV6-5 combines with J gene TRBJ2-1; no clear D. This CDR3 comprises 14 residues. Trimming stripped 6 bases from V and 3 bases from J, with 12 bases between. CDR1 and CDR2 (germline): MNHEY, SVGAGI. CDR3 protein: CASSRFSRYNEQFF. CDR3 bases: TGTGCCAGCAGCCGGTTTAGCCGCTACAATGAGCAGTTCTTC.

The V call is TRBV28, the J call TRBJ1-5; the match to TRBD1 covers 9 bases. The V segment lost 5 bases and the J segment 2 bases; nucleotides outside the gene matches: 7. CDR1 is MDHEN, CDR2 SYDVKM, per germline. The CDR3 runs to 16 residues. This CDR3 is CASSRTGEGGNQPQHF. Here the CDR3 DNA reads TGTGCCAGCAGTCGGACAGGGGAAGGTGGCAATCAGCCCCAGCATTTT.

The chain carries TRBV7-9 and TRBJ2-1; 8 bases are shared with TRBD1. CDR1 SEHNR and CDR2 FQNEAQ come from the germline V gene (reference sequence). J was trimmed by 10 bases and V by 5 bases; bases with no gene match: 7. This CDR3 comprises 13 residues. The CDR3 sequence: CASSHGQGREQFF. The CDR3 DNA is TGTGCCAGCAGCCATGGACAGGGTAGAGAGCAGTTCTTC.

V gene TRBV7-9 combines with J gene TRBJ1-5; 9 positions agree with TRBD1. Germline assignment: CDR1 SEHNR and CDR2 FQNEAQ (reference sequence). The junction had 10 bases not matched to a gene; V was cut back by 0 bases and J by 16 bases. This CDR3 spans 14 amino acids. The chain's CDR3 is CASSLAGGTGGIHF. The CDR3 region has the DNA TGTGCCAGCAGCTTAGCGGGAGGCACAGGGGGCATCCATTTT.

This sequence joins TRBV10-3 and TRBJ2-2; a weak D match, TRBD1 (6 bases). This CDR3 region has 14 residues. The V end was cut by 6 bases, the J end by 2 bases, with 10 bases between. The germline gives CDR1 ENHRY, CDR2 SYGVKD. CDR3 region: CAISSQGNTGELFF. DNA of the CDR3: TGTGCCATCAGCTCACAGGGCAACACCGGGGAGCTGTTTTTT.

The V and J genes are TRBV6-5 and TRBJ1-1, with D uncertain. This CDR3 is built from 14 residues. Germline V CDR1 and CDR2: MNHEY, SVGAGI. The germline V and J ends were trimmed by 4 bases and 5 bases, with 14 bases remaining between them. This CDR3 is CASSLTTRRTEAFF. For the CDR3, the DNA is TGTGCCAGCAGTTTAACAACGAGGAGGACTGAAGCTTTCTTT.

This chain joins TRBV5-4 and TRBJ1-5; D gene uncertain. CDR3 size: 14 residues. V lost 3 bases to trimming and J lost 1 base, with 8 bases between them. The germline CDR1 and CDR2 sequences are SGHNT and YYREEE (reference sequence). This CDR3 is CASSWAGSNQPQHF. CDR3 sequence (DNA): TGTGCCAGCAGCTGGGCGGGGAGCAATCAGCCCCAGCATTTT.

This clone was seen more than once but under ten times. The CDR3 DNA reads TGTGCCAGCAGCTTAGCGGGGGCGAACACCGGGGAGCTGTTTTTT. Its protein product is CASSLAGANTGELFF. The rearrangement links TRBV7-2 to TRBJ2-2; D tentatively reads TRBD1 or TRBD2 (5 bases each). Looked up from germline, CDR1 is SGHTA and CDR2 is FQGNSA. The V gene lost 0 bases and the J gene lost 0 bases, with 5 bases spanning the gap. The length of the CDR3 is 15 residues. The variable domain in full, with the rest retrieved from reference TRBV7-2 and TRBJ2-2, is GAGVSQSPSNKVTEKGKDVELRCDPISGHTALYWYRQSLGQGLEFLIYFQGNSAPDKSGLPSDRFSAERTGGSVSTLTIQRTQQEDSAVYLCASSLAGANTGELFFGEGSRLTVL.